This TCR beta chain originates from a study of blood T cell repertoires in COVID-19. About the research overall: Italy, Spain and the United States were the sources of the convalescent and acute COVID-19 samples. Nucleic acid was either cDNA or gDNA, and it came from T cells, B-cell-depleted T cells, or PBMCs.

Cohorts were based on clinical histories the participants reported. The protocol was immunoSEQ multiplex PCR, while the TCRdb copy is restricted to in-frame clones and leaves out a portion. The table includes some 150,000 clones, 84% detected once. Trimming removed 5 bases at V and 3 bases at J, with 10 bases between. CDR1 and CDR2 from the germline V gene are SEHNR and FQNEAQ (reference sequence). This CDR3 comprises 13 residues. This chain uses TRBV7-9 with TRBJ1-2; no reliable D call. This receptor was obtained from a woman between 18 and 29 years old who had been exposed to COVID-19. Sequenced: PBMCs or T cells enriched from blood (not recorded which). In nucleotides, the CDR3 is TGTGCCAGCAGCGGGGAGTCTTACTATGGCTACACCTTC. Its protein product is CASSGESYYGYTF.